This T cell receptor (beta chain) was sequenced during a study of T-cell reconstitution after alpha-beta-depleted transplantation in children. In the case of this clonotype: No antigen is known for it.

General observations from the study: Surviving recipient cells, namely T cells and thymic progenitors, were the source of high day-60 TCRbeta diversity in some patients. Two months or so post-transplant, alpha-beta T cells reportedly derived from several hundred expanded graft clones.

The CDR3 loop spans 19 amino acids. V was clipped by 4 bases and J by 0 bases; unmatched bases: 16. Germline CDR1 and CDR2: DFQATT and SNEGSKA (reference sequence). Library preparation (for TCRbeta) was performed with unique molecular identifiers. A single record per CDR3 protein comes from TCRdb applying MiXCR to the PCR reads. The top ten clones hold 0.79% of a sample with around 700,000 distinct CDR3 sequences, around 13% of them seen once. The receptor was isolated from a girl aged 2 to 9 with congenital amegakaryocytic thrombocytopenia, due to receive a stem cell transplant. The input for sequencing was PBMCs, taken before TCRalphabeta/CD19-depleted stem cell transplant. The V gene is TRBV20-1, the J gene TRBJ2-1; TRBD2 aligns across 9 bases. The CDR3 protein is CSAKGPGLAGSSSYNEQFF. For the CDR3, the DNA is TGCAGTGCTAAGGGTCCGGGCCTAGCGGGATCTAGCTCCTACAATGAGCAGTTCTTC.